The rows below give T cell receptor beta chains drawn from one sample of a study of blood T cell repertoires in COVID-19. Clones were read by immunoSEQ multiplex PCR, and TCRdb kept only the in-frame ones, dropping some. The table includes about 270,000 clones, roughly 84% detected once. The material sequenced was peripheral blood. Source of these receptors: a woman aged 18 to 35 with acute or convalescent COVID-19. CDR3s include the opening cysteine and the closing phenylalanine or tryptophan. A D gene is named only where the DNA matches it firmly. Not every row has a clone size; where given, it reads once, few, many or a size class.

d_gene: TRBD2
v_gene: TRBV18
abundance: NA
j_gene: TRBJ2-1
CDR3aa: CASSPSGLAGADEQFF
CDR3nt: TGTGCCAGCTCACCATCGGGACTAGCGGGAGCCGATGAGCAGTTCTTC

d_gene: TRBD1
v_gene: TRBV30
abundance: NA
j_gene: TRBJ1-2
CDR3aa: CAWSDPWTGGVNYGYTF
CDR3nt: TGTGCCTGGAGTGATCCCTGGACAGGGGGCGTTAACTATGGCTACACCTTC

d_gene: NA
v_gene: TRBV4-1
abundance: NA
j_gene: TRBJ1-1
CDR3aa: CASSQEGHPNTEAFF
CDR3nt: TGCGCCAGCAGCCAAGAGGGACACCCGAACACTGAAGCTTTCTTT

d_gene: TRBD1
v_gene: TRBV5-6
abundance: NA
j_gene: TRBJ2-7
CDR3aa: CASSYLDRAPSSYEQYF
CDR3nt: TGTGCCAGCAGCTACCTAGACAGGGCCCCAAGCTCCTACGAGCAGTACTTC

d_gene: TRBD2
v_gene: TRBV11-2
abundance: NA
j_gene: TRBJ2-3
CDR3aa: CASSAGLVGSPDTQYF
CDR3nt: TGTGCCAGCAGCGCAGGACTAGTGGGTTCCCCAGATACGCAGTATTTT

d_gene: NA
v_gene: TRBV6-5
abundance: NA
j_gene: TRBJ1-2
CDR3aa: CASSSASRPNYGYTF
CDR3nt: TGTGCCAGCAGTTCAGCTAGCCGACCTAACTATGGCTACACCTTC

d_gene: TRBD1
v_gene: TRBV28
abundance: NA
j_gene: TRBJ1-5
CDR3aa: CASSLSQGAYQPQHF
CDR3nt: TGTGCCAGCAGTTTAAGTCAGGGGGCTTATCAGCCCCAGCATTTT

d_gene: TRBD2
v_gene: TRBV30
abundance: NA
j_gene: TRBJ2-3
CDR3aa: CAWSPKRDPNTDTQYF
CDR3nt: TGTGCCTGGAGCCCAAAGCGGGATCCTAACACAGATACGCAGTATTTT

d_gene: TRBD1
v_gene: TRBV5-1
abundance: once
j_gene: TRBJ2-7
CDR3aa: CASSHKPGQGSYEQYF
CDR3nt: TGCGCCAGCAGCCATAAACCGGGACAGGGCTCCTACGAGCAGTACTTC

d_gene: TRBD1
v_gene: TRBV7-2
abundance: NA
j_gene: TRBJ1-2
CDR3aa: CASSSGTGNHYGYTF
CDR3nt: TGTGCCAGCAGCTCCGGGACAGGGAATCACTATGGCTACACCTTC

d_gene: NA
v_gene: TRBV30
abundance: NA
j_gene: TRBJ1-2
CDR3aa: CAWSLNPGYTF
CDR3nt: TGTGCCTGGAGTTTAAATCCCGGCTACACCTTC

d_gene: TRBD2
v_gene: TRBV6-1
abundance: NA
j_gene: TRBJ2-1
CDR3aa: CASSEWAGGKGNEQFF
CDR3nt: TGTGCCAGCAGTGAATGGGCGGGAGGGAAAGGCAATGAGCAGTTCTTC

d_gene: NA
v_gene: TRBV3-1/TRBV3-2
abundance: NA
j_gene: TRBJ1-4
CDR3aa: CASSQLQGRVTNEKLFF
CDR3nt: TGTGCCAGCAGCCAACTTCAGGGGAGAGTAACTAATGAAAAACTGTTTTTT

d_gene: TRBD1
v_gene: TRBV7-9
abundance: NA
j_gene: TRBJ1-1
CDR3aa: CASSSLTTGGRAEAFF
CDR3nt: TGTGCCAGCAGCTCCCTGACAACAGGGGGTAGGGCTGAAGCTTTCTTT

d_gene: NA
v_gene: TRBV6-5
abundance: NA
j_gene: TRBJ1-2
CDR3aa: CASSYERFYGYTF
CDR3nt: TGTGCCAGCAGTTACGAGCGCTTTTATGGCTACACCTTC

d_gene: TRBD1
v_gene: TRBV5-6
abundance: NA
j_gene: TRBJ1-1
CDR3aa: CASSLPGTVGAEAFF
CDR3nt: TGTGCCAGCAGCTTGCCCGGGACAGTGGGCGCTGAAGCTTTCTTT

d_gene: TRBD1
v_gene: TRBV30
abundance: NA
j_gene: TRBJ1-1
CDR3aa: CAWSRQGGAFF
CDR3nt: TGTGCCTGGAGTAGGCAGGGGGGCGCTTTCTTT

d_gene: TRBD1
v_gene: TRBV18
abundance: NA
j_gene: TRBJ2-7
CDR3aa: CASSPPGQRYEQYF
CDR3nt: TGTGCCAGCTCACCGCCGGGACAGAGATACGAGCAGTACTTC

d_gene: TRBD2
v_gene: TRBV7-2
abundance: NA
j_gene: TRBJ2-7
CDR3aa: CASSEGLADTYEQYF
CDR3nt: TGTGCCAGCAGCGAGGGACTAGCGGATACCTACGAGCAGTACTTC

d_gene: NA
v_gene: TRBV27
abundance: NA
j_gene: TRBJ2-2
CDR3aa: CASSSTVTGELFF
CDR3nt: TGTGCCAGCAGTTCTACAGTCACCGGGGAGCTGTTTTTT

d_gene: TRBD2
v_gene: TRBV28
abundance: once
j_gene: TRBJ2-7
CDR3aa: CASSKPGGSYEQYF
CDR3nt: TGTGCCAGCAGTAAGCCGGGGGGGTCCTACGAGCAGTACTTC

d_gene: NA
v_gene: TRBV7-9
abundance: once
j_gene: TRBJ2-7
CDR3aa: CASSLVSVLIPFEQYF
CDR3nt: TGTGCCAGCAGCTTAGTTTCGGTTCTCATACCTTTCGAGCAGTACTTC

d_gene: TRBD2
v_gene: TRBV6-5
abundance: NA
j_gene: TRBJ2-7
CDR3aa: CASSPQSGTYEQYF
CDR3nt: TGTGCCAGCAGTCCACAGAGCGGGACGTACGAGCAGTACTTC

d_gene: TRBD1
v_gene: TRBV4-1
abundance: few
j_gene: TRBJ2-6
CDR3aa: CASSQDHPGTAGANVLTF
CDR3nt: TGCGCCAGCAGCCAAGATCACCCCGGGACAGCTGGGGCCAACGTCCTGACTTTC

d_gene: NA
v_gene: TRBV18
abundance: NA
j_gene: TRBJ2-7
CDR3aa: CASSPPAGPRYEQYF
CDR3nt: TGTGCCAGCTCACCACCGGCAGGGCCTCGCTACGAGCAGTACTTC

d_gene: NA
v_gene: TRBV5-1
abundance: NA
j_gene: TRBJ1-2
CDR3aa: CASSPDNDYGYTF
CDR3nt: TGCGCCAGCAGCCCCGACAACGACTATGGCTACACCTTC

d_gene: NA
v_gene: TRBV27
abundance: NA
j_gene: TRBJ1-1
CDR3aa: CASSPWTANTEAFF
CDR3nt: TGTGCCAGCAGTCCCTGGACAGCGAACACTGAAGCTTTCTTT

d_gene: TRBD1
v_gene: TRBV27
abundance: NA
j_gene: TRBJ2-3
CDR3aa: CASTQRGGAAATSTDTQYF
CDR3nt: TGTGCCAGCACCCAAAGAGGGGGCGCGGCAGCTACTAGCACAGATACGCAGTATTTT

d_gene: TRBD2
v_gene: TRBV7-2
abundance: NA
j_gene: TRBJ2-7
CDR3aa: CASRGLAGGPHEQYF
CDR3nt: TGTGCCAGCAGGGGGCTGGCGGGAGGGCCCCACGAGCAGTACTTC

d_gene: TRBD1
v_gene: TRBV5-6
abundance: NA
j_gene: TRBJ1-1
CDR3aa: CASSLTGAITEAFF
CDR3nt: TGTGCCAGCAGCTTGACAGGGGCGATCACTGAAGCTTTCTTT

d_gene: NA
v_gene: TRBV7-3
abundance: NA
j_gene: TRBJ2-7
CDR3aa: CASSLNAGYEQYF
CDR3nt: TGTGCCAGCAGCTTAAACGCGGGGTACGAGCAGTACTTC

d_gene: TRBD2
v_gene: TRBV6-2/TRBV6-3
abundance: few
j_gene: TRBJ2-3
CDR3aa: CASSLTAGTRITDTQYF
CDR3nt: TGTGCCAGCAGCCTCACGGCCGGGACTAGAATCACAGATACGCAGTATTTT

d_gene: NA
v_gene: TRBV5-4
abundance: once
j_gene: TRBJ2-5
CDR3aa: CASSITRDSGVTETQYF
CDR3nt: TGTGCCAGCAGCATCACCCGCGATAGCGGAGTAACCGAGACCCAGTACTTC

d_gene: NA
v_gene: TRBV10-1
abundance: NA
j_gene: TRBJ2-7
CDR3aa: CASTYEQYF
CDR3nt: TGCGCCAGCACATACGAGCAGTACTTC

d_gene: NA
v_gene: TRBV6-1
abundance: NA
j_gene: TRBJ1-3
CDR3aa: CASSATGALQGNTIYF
CDR3nt: TGTGCCAGCAGTGCAACAGGAGCCCTGCAAGGAAACACCATATATTTT

d_gene: TRBD1
v_gene: TRBV28
abundance: NA
j_gene: TRBJ2-5
CDR3aa: CASRSAPGQGETQYF
CDR3nt: TGTGCCAGCAGATCAGCTCCGGGACAGGGAGAGACCCAGTACTTC

d_gene: NA
v_gene: TRBV7-2
abundance: NA
j_gene: TRBJ2-7
CDR3aa: CASSLDPRGWSSYEQYF
CDR3nt: TGTGCCAGCAGCTTAGATCCTCGCGGGTGGAGCTCCTACGAGCAGTACTTC

d_gene: TRBD2
v_gene: TRBV27
abundance: NA
j_gene: TRBJ2-1
CDR3aa: CASSTRTSGRTQFF
CDR3nt: TGTGCCAGCAGTACGCGGACTAGCGGGAGGACGCAGTTCTTC

d_gene: NA
v_gene: TRBV25-1
abundance: many
j_gene: TRBJ1-1
CDR3aa: CASSGSRAELNTEAFF
CDR3nt: TGTGCCAGCAGTGGCTCCAGGGCAGAACTGAACACTGAAGCTTTCTTT

d_gene: NA
v_gene: TRBV27
abundance: NA
j_gene: TRBJ1-2
CDR3aa: CASSKTRESYGYTF
CDR3nt: TGTGCCAGCAGCAAGACCAGGGAATCCTATGGCTACACCTTC

d_gene: NA
v_gene: TRBV7-2
abundance: NA
j_gene: TRBJ1-4
CDR3aa: CASSFKQGPEGKLFF
CDR3nt: TGTGCCAGCAGCTTTAAACAGGGTCCAGAAGGAAAACTGTTTTTT

d_gene: TRBD2
v_gene: TRBV27
abundance: NA
j_gene: TRBJ2-1
CDR3aa: CASSFIREAGYNEQFF
CDR3nt: TGTGCCAGCAGTTTCATACGGGAGGCGGGGTACAATGAGCAGTTCTTC

d_gene: NA
v_gene: TRBV7-2
abundance: once
j_gene: TRBJ1-5
CDR3aa: CASSLGWGRGNSNQPQHF
CDR3nt: TGTGCCAGCAGCCTCGGGTGGGGGAGGGGCAATAGCAATCAGCCCCAGCATTTT

d_gene: TRBD1
v_gene: TRBV2
abundance: NA
j_gene: TRBJ1-2
CDR3aa: CASSEGEGGSYGYTF
CDR3nt: TGTGCCAGCAGTGAAGGAGAAGGGGGCTCCTATGGCTACACCTTC

d_gene: NA
v_gene: TRBV12-2
abundance: NA
j_gene: TRBJ1-5
CDR3aa: CASRLAVTTDRPPSNQPQHF
CDR3nt: TGTGCAAGTCGCTTAGCGGTCACGACGGACAGGCCCCCTAGCAATCAGCCCCAGCATTTT

d_gene: NA
v_gene: TRBV19
abundance: NA
j_gene: TRBJ2-7
CDR3aa: CASSIQVSSYEQYF
CDR3nt: TGTGCCAGTAGTATTCAGGTTAGTTCCTACGAGCAGTACTTC